Listed here are 15 T cell receptor beta chains from one sample, sequenced in a study of blood T cell repertoires in COVID-19. The data were produced by immunoSEQ multiplex PCR, yet TCRdb's version contains in-frame clones alone and is incomplete. The data contain 180,000 or so clones, about 75% of them seen just once; the ten biggest clones take up approximately 8.6%. Sequencing was carried out using peripheral blood. The receptors derive from a woman in her fifties or sixties with active or convalescent COVID-19.

V gene TRBV2 combines with J gene TRBJ1-2; no firm D call. Germline V gene lookup returns CDR1 SNHLY and CDR2 FYNNEI. This CDR3 is built from 15 residues. Between the trimmed V and J ends, which lost 3 bases and 2 bases, there was a span of 13 bases. Here the CDR3 DNA reads TGTGCCAGCAGTGAGAGGGCCCGCCAGAACTATGGCTACACCTTC. It yields the protein CASSERARQNYGYTF. The full variable domain, completed using reference TRBV2 and TRBJ1-2, is EPEVTQTPSHQVTQMGQEVILRCVPISNHLYFYWYRQILGQKVEFLVSFYNNEISEKSEIFDDQFSVERPDGSNFTLKIRSTKLEDSAMYFCASSERARQNYGYTFGSGTRLTVV.

The rearrangement joins TRBV2 to TRBJ2-3; 8 bases match TRBD1. Germline-derived CDR1 and CDR2 are SNHLY and FYNNEI. This CDR3 has 13 residues. V lost 6 bases, J lost 3 bases, and 2 bases stayed unmatched. The chain's CDR3 is CASSGQGTDTQYF. The CDR3, as DNA: TGTGCCAGCAGCGGACAGGGAACAGATACGCAGTATTTT. Variable domain in full (rest from reference TRBV2 and TRBJ2-3): EPEVTQTPSHQVTQMGQEVILRCVPISNHLYFYWYRQILGQKVEFLVSFYNNEISEKSEIFDDQFSVERPDGSNFTLKIRSTKLEDSAMYFCASSGQGTDTQYFGPGTRLTVL.

This chain connects TRBV25-1 to TRBJ2-5; 9 bases are shared with TRBD2. This CDR3 has 16 amino acids. The V gene end was trimmed by 1 base and the J gene end by 5 bases; junction bases not matched to a gene: 8. Per the germline V gene, CDR1 is MGHDK and CDR2 is SYGVNS. The CDR3 DNA follows: TGTGCCAGCAGTGAATTGAATAGCGGGGGCCTGGAGACCCAGTACTTC. Its translation: CASSELNSGGLETQYF.

The genes are TRBV7-6 and TRBJ1-5; weak D call: TRBD1 (5 bases). The CDR3 covers 13 residues. Germline V CDR1 and CDR2: SGHVS, FNYEAQ. The V gene lost 3 bases and the J gene lost 7 bases, with 10 bases spanning the gap. This CDR3 reads CASSFQGGQPQHF. The DNA for the CDR3 is TGTGCCAGCAGCTTTCAGGGAGGACAGCCCCAGCATTTT.

This clone occurred a few times. The V and J genes are TRBV7-2 and TRBJ1-6; TRBD1 matches 7 bases. Germline V CDR1 and CDR2: SGHTA, FQGNSA. This CDR3 is 14 amino acids long. V shed 5 bases and J 7 bases; nucleotides not matched to a gene: 5. CDR3 residues: CASSQGTVNSPLHF. The CDR3 nucleotides read TGTGCCAGCAGCCAAGGGACAGTCAATTCACCCCTCCACTTT.

The rearrangement joins TRBV6-2 or TRBV6-3 to TRBJ2-7, with 8 nucleotides matching TRBD2. This CDR3 is 19 amino acids long. Looked up from germline, CDR1 is MNHEY and CDR2 is SVGEGT. Trimming cost V 0 bases and J 4 bases; bases outside gene matches: 17. CDR3 residues: CASSYSRSGGARVPYEQYF. The CDR3 DNA is TGTGCCAGCAGTTACTCGAGGTCGGGGGGGGCGCGGGTCCCTTACGAGCAGTACTTC.

By share of the sample, this clone is medium-sized. This rearrangement joins TRBV7-2 to TRBJ1-1, with D hard to call. V was trimmed by 2 bases and J by 2 bases, leaving 3 bases between them. Per the germline V gene, CDR1 is SGHTA and CDR2 is FQGNSA. This CDR3 is 12 amino acids long. As DNA, the CDR3 is TGTGCCAGCAGCTTAACTAACACTGAAGCTTTCTTT. It yields the protein CASSLTNTEAFF.

This clone has a single count. The rearrangement joins TRBV18 to TRBJ1-2, with 11 bases fitting TRBD1. Germline V lookup: CDR1 KGHSH, CDR2 LQKENI. The trim removed 3 bases at V and 7 bases at J, leaving 10 bases unmatched. This CDR3 is built from 16 residues. The CDR3 nucleotides are TGTGCCAGCTCACCGATGATCCCGGGACAGGGGGGTGGCTACACCTTC. Encoded protein: CASSPMIPGQGGGYTF.

The V call is TRBV4-3, the J call TRBJ2-3; D might be TRBD1 (5 bases). Germline V gene data show CDR1 as LGHNA and CDR2 as YSLEER. CDR3 length equals 16 residues. The ends were cut back, 1 base at V and 5 bases at J, with 16 bases in the middle. The CDR3 is CASSQVPGQGIDTQYF. The CDR3 nucleotides read TGCGCCAGCAGCCAAGTTCCAGGGCAGGGTATAGATACGCAGTATTTT.

V usage is TRBV6-1 and J usage is TRBJ2-3; 7 nucleotides agree with TRBD1. Per the germline V gene, CDR1 is MNHNS and CDR2 is SASEGT. CDR3 size: 17 residues. With 2 bases clipped from V and 3 bases from J, the junction kept 11 bases outside the gene matches. The chain's CDR3 is CASSEWETGTVTDTQYF. CDR3 nucleotide sequence: TGTGCCAGCAGTGAATGGGAAACCGGGACAGTGACAGATACGCAGTATTTT.

The chain couples TRBV30 to TRBJ1-2, with D perhaps TRBD1 (6 bases). The germline V gene has CDR1 GTSNPN and CDR2 SVGIG (reference sequence). The CDR3 extends over 13 amino acids. Trimming removed 6 bases at V and 1 base at J, with 12 bases between. CDR3 residues: CACPDRLNYGYTF. The CDR3 DNA reads as TGTGCCTGCCCCGACAGGCTTAACTATGGCTACACCTTC.

This chain connects TRBV30 to TRBJ2-1, with D maybe TRBD2 (6 bases). The CDR3 runs 13 residues. Deletions cut 0 bases from V and 6 bases from J, with 9 bases between. CDR1 and CDR2 (germline): GTSNPN, SVGIG (reference sequence). CDR3 DNA sequence: TGTGCCTGGAGTGTAGGAGGGATCAATGAGCAGTTCTTC. Protein sequence: CAWSVGGINEQFF.

This clone appeared a single time. The chain is built from TRBV19 and TRBJ2-3; D perhaps matches TRBD1 (8 bases). Between the trimmed V and J ends, which lost 2 bases and 5 bases, there was a span of 14 bases. Germline V gives CDR1 LNHDA, CDR2 SQIVND (reference sequence). The CDR3 consists of 15 residues. As DNA, the CDR3 is TGTGCCAGTAGTATAACAGGGGGAGGGAGAGATACGCAGTATTTT. Protein product: CASSITGGGRDTQYF.

This clone was picked up a small number of times. The rearrangement links TRBV30 to TRBJ1-3; perhaps TRBD1 as D (5 bases). CDR1 and CDR2 from the germline V gene are GTSNPN and SVGIG (reference sequence). The CDR3 loop spans 15 amino acids. Trimming removed 5 bases at V and 1 base at J, with 15 bases between. For the CDR3, the DNA is TGTGCCTGGCGCCAGGGTTCGGTGTCTGGAAACACCATATATTTT. This codes for CAWRQGSVSGNTIYF.

The chain couples TRBV3-1 (or the pseudogene TRBV3-2) to TRBJ2-2, with a possible D match to TRBD1 (6 bases). This CDR3 region has 17 residues. Trimming stripped 1 base from V and 2 bases from J, with 14 bases between. Germline CDR1 reads LGHDT; CDR2 reads YNNKEL (reference sequence). CDR3 sequence: CASSQVGPGANTGELFF. In DNA, the CDR3 is TGTGCCAGCAGCCAAGTAGGTCCAGGGGCCAACACCGGGGAGCTGTTTTTT.